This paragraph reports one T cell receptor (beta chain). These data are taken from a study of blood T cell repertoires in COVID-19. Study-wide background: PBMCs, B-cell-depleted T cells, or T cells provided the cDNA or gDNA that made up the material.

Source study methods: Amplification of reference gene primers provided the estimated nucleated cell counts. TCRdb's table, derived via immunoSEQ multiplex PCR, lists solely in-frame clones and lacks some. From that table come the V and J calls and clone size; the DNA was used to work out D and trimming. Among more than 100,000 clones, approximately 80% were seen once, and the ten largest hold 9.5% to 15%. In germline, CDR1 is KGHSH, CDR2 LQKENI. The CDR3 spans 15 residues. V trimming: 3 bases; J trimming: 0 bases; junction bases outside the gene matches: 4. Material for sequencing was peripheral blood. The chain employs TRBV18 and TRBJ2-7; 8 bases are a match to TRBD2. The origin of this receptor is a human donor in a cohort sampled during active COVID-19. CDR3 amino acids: CASSPSGGNSYEQYF. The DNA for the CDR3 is TGTGCCAGCTCACCGTCGGGAGGGAACTCCTACGAGCAGTACTTC.